This TCR beta chain is drawn from a study of T-cell reconstitution after alpha-beta-depleted transplantation in children. The CDR3 runs 13 residues. Germline values: CDR1 KGHDR, CDR2 SFDVKD. Trimming took 2 bases from V and 4 from J, leaving 5 bases between them. In its sample, this clonotype was seen a few times. Library preparation (for TCRbeta) was performed with unique molecular identifiers. TCRdb re-analysed the PCR reads in MiXCR, keeping a single row per CDR3 protein. This sample carries about 590,000 distinct CDR3 sequences, 10% to 15% of them seen once, and the ten largest clones take roughly 2.3%.

Sample: PBMCs, mostly from graft donor cells, taken 360 days after TCRalphabeta/CD19-depleted stem cell transplant. V and J are TRBV24-1 and TRBJ2-1, with D uncertain. This receptor was identified in a male patient younger than 18 who had a stem cell transplant for acute myeloid leukemia, so the T cells may come from the graft donor. CDR3 sequence: CATSDSLYNEQFF. The CDR3 DNA reads as TGTGCCACCAGTGATTCACTATACAATGAGCAGTTCTTC.